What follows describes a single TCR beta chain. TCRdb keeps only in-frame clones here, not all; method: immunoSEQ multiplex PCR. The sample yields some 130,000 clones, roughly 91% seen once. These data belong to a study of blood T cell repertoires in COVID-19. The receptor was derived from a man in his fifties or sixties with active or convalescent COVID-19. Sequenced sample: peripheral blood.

In DNA, the CDR3 is TGTGCCAGTAGTATGCAGGAGGCGGACTCACCCCTCCACTTT. Amino acid sequence: CASSMQEADSPLHF. The chain has TRBV19 and TRBJ1-6, with unresolved D. V shed 3 bases and J shed 10 bases, with 13 bases lying between them. CDR1 and CDR2 (germline): LNHDA, SQIVND (reference sequence). This CDR3 has 14 residues.